This TCR beta chain was profiled in a study of blood T cells in healthy people across ages (dated by TCRdb to the mid-2010s). About the investigation overall: Template switching captured roughly one uniquely barcoded TCR beta cDNA molecule per two T cells in model experiments. The study measured age-related changes in TCR beta repertoire diversity using deep sequencing normalized with unique cDNA molecular identifiers. The donors were split into four age groups: young (average roughly 15 years), middle-aged (about 40), aged (more than 60) and long-lived (roughly 88). To avoid experimental bias, donors of different ages were spread randomly across the sequencing lanes. Two additional independent replicas of 1 million unique cDNA reads from the same blood draw were analyzed for two donors (one aged 18 to 30 and one aged 80 or older).

CDR3 length: 14 amino acids, cysteine to phenylalanine. Only the CDR3 region is kept as DNA, spanning 42 bases read in frame from base 1. From the germline V gene, CDR1 is SNHLY and CDR2 is FYNNEI. Here V drops 2 bases and J drops 7 bases, and the junction holds 6 bases not matched to any gene. Library generation was performed with 5' RACE. The sequencer was an Illumina HiSeq 2500. A second PCR of about 7 to 12 cycles was run with a J-beta primer mix and a sample-barcoded 5' primer. Each TCR beta cDNA molecule received a unique molecular identifier from a template-switch 5' adaptor carrying 12 random nucleotides. Each sample yielded at least 3 million CDR3-containing paired-end reads. The Mint cDNA synthesis kit, primed by a TRBC-specific oligonucleotide, was used to synthesize first-strand cDNA from all RNA. Following uracil-DNA glycosylase treatment, all cDNA underwent a first 18-cycle PCR with the universal primers M1SS and BC2_uni_R. In the original analysis: For normalization, 1 million high-quality reads, each with a distinct molecular identifier, were randomly selected from each sample. Instead of being binned into consensus sequences, reads that shared molecular identifiers were thrown out. MiTCR, run with a Q25 quality threshold and the strictest error-elimination algorithm, handled CDR3 identification, clonotype clustering and error correction. A nonparametric unseen species model with Euler transformation was used to estimate a lower bound on total TCR beta diversity. TCRdb trimmed public reads at Q25 via fastp, called clones via MiXCR and kept in-frame beta chains. When rows share a CDR3 protein, they turn into one entry using the most common DNA and genes. These V and J calls are TCRdb output, not the study's own analysis. Counted in this sample were roughly 1.6 million distinct CDR3 sequences; 30% to 40% of them appeared once. Clones ranked in the top ten supply about 10% of the sample.

General study outcomes and caveats: There was a strong correlation between observed TCR beta diversity and the percentage of naive T cells measured by flow cytometry. Observed TCR beta diversity per million T cells fell roughly linearly with age, and a significant reduction was already apparent by age around 39. Estimates of total diversity based on one million sequenced T cells were regarded as lower bounds and as underestimates. Compared with the aged group, the long-lived group had more naive CD4+ T cells, fewer expanded clones and increased TCR diversity, a pattern suggesting age selection. Conclusive comparison of naive and antigen-experienced compartments was prevented by the profiling of bulk unsorted PBMCs. Because donor CMV infection status was unknown, age-related changes in expanded clonotypes were potentially confounded.

Systemically healthy Caucasian individuals from Russia, around 39 in total and aged roughly 6 to 95 years, were included as donors. Approximately 9 milliliters of peripheral blood were collected from each donor into EDTA-treated Vacutainer tubes. Ficoll-Paque density-gradient centrifugation was used to isolate PBMCs, with at least 7 million per sample. Trizol reagent was used to extract total RNA from PBMCs, with at least 6 micrograms per sample. Naive CD45RAhigh/CD27high T cell percentages were measured by flow cytometry on a PBMC aliquot from every donor. Details on this clonotype: The antigen this receptor binds is unknown. Base qualities were left out, and no much larger clone turns up one base away.

Sequences were obtained from blood. Recombination connected TRBV2 to TRBJ1-2; 8 nucleotides in the junction match TRBD1. The sequence derives from a woman aged 25 to 39 in good health. This receptor carries the CDR3 CASSEPVDRVGYTF. The sequenced DNA is TGTGCCAGCAGTGAACCCGTGGACAGGGTTGGCTACACCTTC.